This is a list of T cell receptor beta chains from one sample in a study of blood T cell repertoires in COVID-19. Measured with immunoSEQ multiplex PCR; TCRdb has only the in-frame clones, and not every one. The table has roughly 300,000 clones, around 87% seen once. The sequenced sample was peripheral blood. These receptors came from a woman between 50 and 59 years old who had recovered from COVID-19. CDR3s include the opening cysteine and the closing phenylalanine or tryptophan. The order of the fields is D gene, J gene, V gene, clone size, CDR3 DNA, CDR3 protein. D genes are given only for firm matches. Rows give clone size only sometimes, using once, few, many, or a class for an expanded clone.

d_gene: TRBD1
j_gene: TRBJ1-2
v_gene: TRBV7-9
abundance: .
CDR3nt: TGTGCCAGCAGCCCCGGACAGGGGAATAACTATGGCTACACCTTC
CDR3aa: CASSPGQGNNYGYTF

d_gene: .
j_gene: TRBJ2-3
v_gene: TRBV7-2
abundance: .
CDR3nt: TGTGCCAGCAGCTATCAAAGGACAGGCACAGATACGCAGTATTTT
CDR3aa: CASSYQRTGTDTQYF

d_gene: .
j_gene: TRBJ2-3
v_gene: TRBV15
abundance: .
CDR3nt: TGTGCCACCAGCAGAGTTTTTCGTTTTGCGCGGGACAGATACACAGATACGCAGTATTTT
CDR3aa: CATSRVFRFARDRYTDTQYF

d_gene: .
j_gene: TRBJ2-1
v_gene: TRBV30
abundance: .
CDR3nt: TGTGCCTGGAGTCCAACTATGAGCCCCTACAATGAGCAGTTCTTC
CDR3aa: CAWSPTMSPYNEQFF

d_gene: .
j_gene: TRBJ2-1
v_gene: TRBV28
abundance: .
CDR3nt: TGTGCCAGCAGTTTAGAGGTGCGAACCTCTACAATGAGCGAAGAGTTCTTC
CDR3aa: CASSLEVRTSTMSEEFF

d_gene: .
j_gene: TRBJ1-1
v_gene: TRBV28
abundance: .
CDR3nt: TGTGCCAGCAGTTTATCCCCGCGACAGAACACTGAAGCTTTCTTT
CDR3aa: CASSLSPRQNTEAFF

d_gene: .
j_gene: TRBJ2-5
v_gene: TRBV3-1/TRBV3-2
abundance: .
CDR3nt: TGTGCCAGCAGCCAAGGGGGCAGAACCCAGTACTTC
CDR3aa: CASSQGGRTQYF

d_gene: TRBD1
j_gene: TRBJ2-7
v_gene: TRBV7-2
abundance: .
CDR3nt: TGTGCCAGCAGCTTCAGGACAGGGGGCTACGAGCAGTACTTC
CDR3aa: CASSFRTGGYEQYF

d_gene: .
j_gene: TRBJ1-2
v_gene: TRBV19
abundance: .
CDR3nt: TGTGCCAGTAGTACATCCTCTGGGGCTCGCTATGGCTACACCTTC
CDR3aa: CASSTSSGARYGYTF

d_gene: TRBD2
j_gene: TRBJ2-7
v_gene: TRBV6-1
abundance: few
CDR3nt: TGTGCCAGCAGTCAAGCGGGAGGGGCCTACGAGCAGTACTTC
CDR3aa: CASSQAGGAYEQYF

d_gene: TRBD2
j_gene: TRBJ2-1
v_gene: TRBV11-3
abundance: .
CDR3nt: TGTGCCAGCAGCTTACAGTTTAGCGGGAGGGATGAGCAGTTCTTC
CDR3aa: CASSLQFSGRDEQFF

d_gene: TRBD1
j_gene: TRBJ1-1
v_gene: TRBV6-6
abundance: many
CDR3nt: TGTGCCAGTAAACCGGGACAGGGGGATTTGAACACTGAAGCTTTCTTT
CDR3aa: CASKPGQGDLNTEAFF

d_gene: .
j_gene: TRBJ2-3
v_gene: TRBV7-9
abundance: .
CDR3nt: TGTGCCAGCAGCCTACAAGCAAGGAGAGACGGCACAGATACGCAGTATTTT
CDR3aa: CASSLQARRDGTDTQYF

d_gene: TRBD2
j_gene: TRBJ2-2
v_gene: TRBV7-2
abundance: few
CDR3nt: TGTGCCAGCAGCGGACTAGCGGGAGCCACCGGGGAGCTGTTTTTT
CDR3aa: CASSGLAGATGELFF

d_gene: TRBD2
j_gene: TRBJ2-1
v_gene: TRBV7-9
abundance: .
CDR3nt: TGTGCCAGCAGCTTGGGAGGGAAGAGAAATGAGCAGTTCTTC
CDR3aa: CASSLGGKRNEQFF

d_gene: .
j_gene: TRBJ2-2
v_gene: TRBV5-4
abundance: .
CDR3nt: TGTGCCAGCAGCCACAACAGGGGGGGCGCCGGGGAGCTGTTTTTT
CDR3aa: CASSHNRGGAGELFF

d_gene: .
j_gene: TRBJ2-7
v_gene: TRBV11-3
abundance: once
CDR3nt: TGTGCCAGCAGCTCAGAAGAGGGGGGGTTAACCTTC
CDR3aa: CASSSEEGGLTF

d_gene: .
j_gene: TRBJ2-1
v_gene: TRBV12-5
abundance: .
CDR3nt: TGTGCTAGTGGTTTTTTGGACACAGACAATGAGCAGTTCTTC
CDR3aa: CASGFLDTDNEQFF

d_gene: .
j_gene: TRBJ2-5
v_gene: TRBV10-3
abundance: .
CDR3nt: TGTGCCATCAGTGAGTCGGCCATCCAAGAGACCCAGTACTTC
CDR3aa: CAISESAIQETQYF

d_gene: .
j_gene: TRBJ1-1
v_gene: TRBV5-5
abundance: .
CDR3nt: TGTGCCAGCAGCTTGGTGGGGCCTGAAGCTTTCTTT
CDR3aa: CASSLVGPEAFF

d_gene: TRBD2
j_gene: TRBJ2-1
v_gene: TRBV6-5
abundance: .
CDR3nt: TGTGCCAGCAGTTCCGCGGGGGGGCCCTACAATGAGCAGTTCTTC
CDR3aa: CASSSAGGPYNEQFF

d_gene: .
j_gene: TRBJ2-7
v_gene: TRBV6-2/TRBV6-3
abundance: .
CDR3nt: TGTGCCAGCAGTTACGAGCAGGCCTCTACCTACGAGCAGTACTTC
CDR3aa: CASSYEQASTYEQYF

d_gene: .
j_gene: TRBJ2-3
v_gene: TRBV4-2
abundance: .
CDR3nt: TGTGCCAGCAGCCAAGATCTGGCGACTAGTAGTACAGATACGCAGTATTTT
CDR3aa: CASSQDLATSSTDTQYF

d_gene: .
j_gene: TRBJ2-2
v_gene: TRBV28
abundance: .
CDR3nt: TGTGCCATGGGGGAGGTCACCGGGGAGCTGTTTTTT
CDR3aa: CAMGEVTGELFF

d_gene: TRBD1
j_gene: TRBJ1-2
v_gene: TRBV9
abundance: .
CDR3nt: TGTGCCAGCAGCAAACTACAGGGGCCTTTCTATGGCTACACCTTC
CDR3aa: CASSKLQGPFYGYTF

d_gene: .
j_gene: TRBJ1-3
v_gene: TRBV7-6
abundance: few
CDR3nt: TGTGCCAGCAGCTTAGCTGGTAGGGGTGGAAACACCATATATTTT
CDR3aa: CASSLAGRGGNTIYF

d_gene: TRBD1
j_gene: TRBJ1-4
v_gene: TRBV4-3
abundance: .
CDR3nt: TGCGCCAGCAGCCAAGATTGGGCGGCGGAGACAGGGGATGAAAAACTGTTTTTT
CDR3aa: CASSQDWAAETGDEKLFF

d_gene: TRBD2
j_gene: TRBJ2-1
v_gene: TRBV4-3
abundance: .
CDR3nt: TGCGCCAGCAGCCAAGATCAACCCCTAGCGGGTATATACAATGAGCAGTTCTTC
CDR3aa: CASSQDQPLAGIYNEQFF

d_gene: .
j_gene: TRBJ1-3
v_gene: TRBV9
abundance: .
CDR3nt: TGTGCCAGCAGCACTCTTGTCTCTGGAAACACCATATATTTT
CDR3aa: CASSTLVSGNTIYF

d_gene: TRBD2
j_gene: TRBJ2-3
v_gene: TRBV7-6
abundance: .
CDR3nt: TGTGCCAGCAGCTCGTGGACTAGCGGGAGCCCAGATACGCAGTATTTT
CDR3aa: CASSSWTSGSPDTQYF

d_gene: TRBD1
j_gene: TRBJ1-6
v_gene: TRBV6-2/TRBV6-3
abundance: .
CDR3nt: TGTGCCAGCAGCCCCGGACAGGGCATTCCCTCACCCCTCCACTTT
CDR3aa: CASSPGQGIPSPLHF

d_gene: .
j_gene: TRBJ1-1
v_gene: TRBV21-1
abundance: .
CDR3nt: TGTGCCAGCAGCAAAGGAACCTCCGACAGGGCGTTCATGAACACTGAAGCTTTCTTT
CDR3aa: CASSKGTSDRAFMNTEAFF

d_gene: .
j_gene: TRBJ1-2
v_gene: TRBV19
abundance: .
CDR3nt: TGTGCCAGTAGTATGGGCAGGGACAAGTTCACTCCTGATGGCTACACCTTC
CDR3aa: CASSMGRDKFTPDGYTF

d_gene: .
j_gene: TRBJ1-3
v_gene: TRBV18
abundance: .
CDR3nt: TGTGCCAGCTCACCCACGCAGGGAATTGGAAACACCATATATTTT
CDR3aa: CASSPTQGIGNTIYF

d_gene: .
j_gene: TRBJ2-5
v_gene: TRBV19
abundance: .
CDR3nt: TGTGCCAGTAGTATGCGGGGTTGGGAGACCCAGTACTTC
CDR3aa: CASSMRGWETQYF

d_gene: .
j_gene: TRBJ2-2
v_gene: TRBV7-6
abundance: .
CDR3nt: TGTGCCAGCAGCTTCATTATAGGGGGGGCCCACTGGGCCGGGGAGCTGTTTTTT
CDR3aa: CASSFIIGGAHWAGELFF

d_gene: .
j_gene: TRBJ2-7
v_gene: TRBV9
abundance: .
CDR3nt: TGTGCCAGCAGCGTAGGGGGGGGACAGGACCTCTCCTACGAGCAGTACTTC
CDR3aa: CASSVGGGQDLSYEQYF

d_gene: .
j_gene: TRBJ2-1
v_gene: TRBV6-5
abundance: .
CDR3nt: TGTGCCAGCAGTATGGGCCTCGCCTACAATGAGCAGTTCTTC
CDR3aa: CASSMGLAYNEQFF